This T cell receptor (beta chain) is from a study of blood T cells in healthy people across ages. Study at large: About one barcoded beta molecule per two T cells came from capture by template switching.

Trimming took 2 bases from V and 6 from J, leaving 14 bases between them. The CDR3 has 14 residues. Germline CDR1 is SGHRS and CDR2 is YFSETQ. Through a sample-barcoded 5' primer and a J-beta primer mix, a second PCR was run for about 6 to 11 cycles. From each sample, at least 2.5 million paired-end reads containing CDR3 were obtained. MiXCR, run by TCRdb on the 5' RACE reads, gives a single entry per CDR3 protein. The sample has about 1.1 million distinct CDR3 sequences, about two fifths seen once; the top ten hold under 15%. This clonotype has more than one count but fewer than ten. Antigen unknown. Study-wide points: A strong correlation was seen between TCR beta diversity and naive T cell percentage.

The J gene is TRBJ1-2, the V gene TRBV5-1, with TRBD1 as a possible D gene (5 bases). Sample: blood. The source of this sequence is a man aged 18 to 29 in good health. This chain's CDR3 is CASSLNQGSDGYTF. CDR3 DNA: TGCGCCAGCAGCTTAAATCAGGGTTCGGATGGCTACACCTTC.